This paragraph covers one TCR beta chain sequence. The data derive from a study of cytomegalovirus exposure and HLA in healthy donors. Study in general: A later analysis reported the same platform for the 110 or so validation repertoires and the 500 to 750 first-cohort repertoires.

Profiled with immunoSEQ multiplex PCR; TCRdb holds only in-frame clones, not every one. The sample includes about 110,000 clones, around 87% of them seen just once. While the first cohort had 650 to 850 subjects, the donors belonged to the separate validation cohort of about 130 subjects. Losses at the gene ends were 8 bases for V and 4 bases for J; bases not matched to a gene: 10. Germline V gene lookup returns CDR1 SNHLY and CDR2 FYNNEI. The CDR3 is 14 amino acids. This TCR derives from a woman aged 18-29 years in good health and CMV-seropositive. Specimen: PBMCs. The chain recombines TRBV2 with TRBJ1-2, with 7 bases identical to TRBD1. CDR3 nucleotides: TGTGCCAGCCAGGGACAGACTCCACCCTATGGCTACACCTTC. It encodes CASQGQTPPYGYTF.